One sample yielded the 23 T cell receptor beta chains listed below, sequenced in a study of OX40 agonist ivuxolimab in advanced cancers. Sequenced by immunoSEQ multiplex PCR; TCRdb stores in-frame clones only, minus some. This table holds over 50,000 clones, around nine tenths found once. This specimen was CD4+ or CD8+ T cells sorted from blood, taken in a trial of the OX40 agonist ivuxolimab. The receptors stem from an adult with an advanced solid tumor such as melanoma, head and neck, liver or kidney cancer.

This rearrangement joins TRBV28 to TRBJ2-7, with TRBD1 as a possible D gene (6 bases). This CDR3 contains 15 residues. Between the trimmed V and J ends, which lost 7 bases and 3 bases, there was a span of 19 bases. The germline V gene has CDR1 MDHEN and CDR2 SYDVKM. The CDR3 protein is CASNSAGTRFYEQYF. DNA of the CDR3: TGTGCCAGCAATTCAGCCGGGACACGATTCTACGAGCAGTACTTC. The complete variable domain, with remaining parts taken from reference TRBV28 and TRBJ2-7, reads DVKVTQSSRYLVKRTGEKVFLECVQDMDHENMFWYRQDPGLGLRLIYFSYDVKMKEKGDIPEGYSVSREKKERFSLILESASTNQTSMYLCASNSAGTRFYEQYFGPGTRLTVT.

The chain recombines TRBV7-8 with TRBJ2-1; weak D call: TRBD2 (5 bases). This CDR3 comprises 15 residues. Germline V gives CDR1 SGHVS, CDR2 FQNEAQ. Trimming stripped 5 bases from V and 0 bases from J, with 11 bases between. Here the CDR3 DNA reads TGTGCCAGCAGCCCCCAGCGGATCTCCTACAATGAGCAGTTCTTC. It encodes CASSPQRISYNEQFF.

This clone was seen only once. The CDR3 here is CASSLGSRVEALQYF. CDR3 coding DNA: TGTGCCAGCAGCTTAGGCAGCCGGGTAGAAGCGTTGCAGTACTTC. The rearrangement joins TRBV13 to TRBJ2-5; D is uncertain. Germline CDR1 is PRHDT and CDR2 is FYEKMQ (reference sequence). Between the trimmed V and J ends, which lost 0 bases and 11 bases, there was a span of 19 bases. CDR3 length: 15 amino acids. Combining the CDR3 with reference TRBV13 and TRBJ2-5 gives the whole variable domain AAGVIQSPRHLIKEKRETATLKCYPIPRHDTVYWYQQGPGQDPQFLISFYEKMQSDKGSIPDRFSAQQFSDYHSELNMSSLELGDSALYFCASSLGSRVEALQYFGPGTRLLVL.

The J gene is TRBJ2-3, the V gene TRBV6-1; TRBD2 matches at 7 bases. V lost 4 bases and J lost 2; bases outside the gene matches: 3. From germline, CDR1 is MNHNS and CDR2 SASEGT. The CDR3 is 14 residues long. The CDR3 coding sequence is TGTGCCAGCAGTGTTGGGGGGGACACAGATACGCAGTATTTT. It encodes CASSVGGDTDTQYF.

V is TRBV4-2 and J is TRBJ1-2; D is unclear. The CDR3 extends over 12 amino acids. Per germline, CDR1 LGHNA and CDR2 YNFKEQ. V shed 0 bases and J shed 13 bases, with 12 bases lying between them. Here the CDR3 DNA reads TGTGCCAGCAGCCAAGATAACAGAAATCTCACCTTC. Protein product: CASSQDNRNLTF.

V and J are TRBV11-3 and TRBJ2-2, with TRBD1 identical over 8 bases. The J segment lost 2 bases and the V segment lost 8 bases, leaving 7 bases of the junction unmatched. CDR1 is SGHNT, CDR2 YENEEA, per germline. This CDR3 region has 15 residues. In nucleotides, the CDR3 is TGTGCCAGCTTAGACAGGGGATATAACACCGGGGAGCTGTTTTTT. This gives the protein CASLDRGYNTGELFF.

CDR3 nucleotides: TGTGCCAGCAGCCAATCGATGACTATAACAGTTTTTGAAAAACTGTTTTTT. Protein product: CASSQSMTITVFEKLFF. V is TRBV16 and J is TRBJ1-4; D is undetermined. V dropped 0 bases and J dropped 7 bases, with 18 bases sitting between them. This CDR3 is built from 17 residues. CDR1 is KGHSY and CDR2 is FQNENV in the germline V gene.

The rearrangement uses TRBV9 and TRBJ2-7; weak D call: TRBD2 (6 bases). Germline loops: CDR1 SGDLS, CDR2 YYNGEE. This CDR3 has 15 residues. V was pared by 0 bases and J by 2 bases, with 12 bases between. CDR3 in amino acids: CASSVAPAGTYEQYF. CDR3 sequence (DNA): TGTGCCAGCAGCGTAGCCCCGGCGGGAACCTACGAGCAGTACTTC.

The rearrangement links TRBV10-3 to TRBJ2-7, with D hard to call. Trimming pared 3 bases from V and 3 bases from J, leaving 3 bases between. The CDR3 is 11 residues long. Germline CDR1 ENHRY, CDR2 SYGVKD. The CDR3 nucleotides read TGTGCCATCAGTGACGACTACGAGCAGTACTTC. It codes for CAISDDYEQYF.

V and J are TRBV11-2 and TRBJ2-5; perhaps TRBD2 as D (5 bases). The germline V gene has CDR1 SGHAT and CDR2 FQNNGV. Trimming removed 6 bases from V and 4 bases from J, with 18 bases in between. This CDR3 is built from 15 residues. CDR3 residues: CASSPAEPWGETQYF. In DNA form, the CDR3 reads TGTGCCAGCAGTCCAGCGGAGCCGTGGGGAGAGACCCAGTACTTC.

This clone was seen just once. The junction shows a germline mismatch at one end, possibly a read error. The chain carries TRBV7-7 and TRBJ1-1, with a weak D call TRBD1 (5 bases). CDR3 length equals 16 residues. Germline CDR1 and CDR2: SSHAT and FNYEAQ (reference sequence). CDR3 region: CASSPTEGGARPEAFF. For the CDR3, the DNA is TGTGCTAGCAGCCCGACCGAGGGCGGGGCTAGGCCTGAAGCTTTCTTT.

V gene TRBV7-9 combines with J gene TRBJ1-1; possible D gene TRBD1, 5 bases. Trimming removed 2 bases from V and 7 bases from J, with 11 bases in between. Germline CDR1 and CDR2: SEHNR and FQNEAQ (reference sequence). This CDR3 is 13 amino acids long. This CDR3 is CASSLRVGDEAFF. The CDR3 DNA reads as TGTGCCAGCAGCTTAAGGGTAGGGGATGAAGCTTTCTTT. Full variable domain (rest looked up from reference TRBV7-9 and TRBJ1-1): DTGVSQNPRHKITKRGQNVTFRCDPISEHNRLYWYRQTLGQGPEFLTYFQNEAQLEKSRLLSDRFSAERPKGSFSTLEIQRTEQGDSAMYLCASSLRVGDEAFFGQGTRLTVV.

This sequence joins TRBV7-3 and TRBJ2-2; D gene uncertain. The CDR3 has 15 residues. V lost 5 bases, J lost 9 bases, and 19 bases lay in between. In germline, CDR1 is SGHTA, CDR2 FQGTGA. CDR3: CASSLDGTSTRELFF. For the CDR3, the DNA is TGTGCCAGCAGCCTCGACGGCACCAGTACCCGGGAGCTGTTTTTT. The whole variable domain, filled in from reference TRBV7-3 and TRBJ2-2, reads GAGVSQTPSNKVTEKGKYVELRCDPISGHTALYWYRQSLGQGPEFLIYFQGTGAADDSGLPNDRFFAVRPEGSVSTLKIQRTERGDSAVYLCASSLDGTSTRELFFGEGSRLTVL.

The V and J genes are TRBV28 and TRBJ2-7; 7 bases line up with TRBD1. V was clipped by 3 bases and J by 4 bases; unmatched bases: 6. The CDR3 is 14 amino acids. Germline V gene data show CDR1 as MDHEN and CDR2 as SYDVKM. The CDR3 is CASSFLRGKYEQYF. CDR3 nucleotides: TGTGCCAGCAGTTTTCTCAGGGGGAAGTACGAGCAGTACTTC.

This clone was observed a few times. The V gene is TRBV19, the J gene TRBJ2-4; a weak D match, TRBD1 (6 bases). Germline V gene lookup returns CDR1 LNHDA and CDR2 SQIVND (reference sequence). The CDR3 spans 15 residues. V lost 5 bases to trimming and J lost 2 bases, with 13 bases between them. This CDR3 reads CASSENRETKNIQYF. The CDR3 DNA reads TGTGCCAGTAGTGAGAACAGGGAGACCAAAAACATTCAGTACTTC.

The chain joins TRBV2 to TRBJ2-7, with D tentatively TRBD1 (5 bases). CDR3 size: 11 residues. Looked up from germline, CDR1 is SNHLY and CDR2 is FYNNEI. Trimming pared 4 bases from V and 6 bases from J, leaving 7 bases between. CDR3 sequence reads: CASSGGSEQYF. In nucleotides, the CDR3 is TGTGCCAGCAGTGGGGGCTCCGAGCAGTACTTC.

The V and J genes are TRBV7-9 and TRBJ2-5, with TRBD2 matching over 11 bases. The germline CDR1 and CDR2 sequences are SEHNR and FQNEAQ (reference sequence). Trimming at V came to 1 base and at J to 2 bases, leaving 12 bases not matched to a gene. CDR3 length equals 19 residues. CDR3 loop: CASSLGLPGLAEGQETQYF. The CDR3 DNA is TGTGCCAGCAGCTTAGGACTGCCGGGACTAGCGGAGGGTCAAGAGACCCAGTACTTC.

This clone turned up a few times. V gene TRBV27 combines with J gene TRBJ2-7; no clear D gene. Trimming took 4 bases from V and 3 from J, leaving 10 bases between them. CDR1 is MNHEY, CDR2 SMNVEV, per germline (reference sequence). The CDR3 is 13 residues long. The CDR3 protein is CASSSALHYEQYF. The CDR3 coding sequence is TGTGCCAGCAGTTCAGCACTCCACTACGAGCAGTACTTC.

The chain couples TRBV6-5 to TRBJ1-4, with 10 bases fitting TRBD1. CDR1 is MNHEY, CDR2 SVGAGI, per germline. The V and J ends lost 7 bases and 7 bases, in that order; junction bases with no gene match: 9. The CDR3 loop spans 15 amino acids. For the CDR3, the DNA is TGTGCCAGCACCTACGGGACAGGGGAGGGTGAAAAACTGTTTTTT. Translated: CASTYGTGEGEKLFF.

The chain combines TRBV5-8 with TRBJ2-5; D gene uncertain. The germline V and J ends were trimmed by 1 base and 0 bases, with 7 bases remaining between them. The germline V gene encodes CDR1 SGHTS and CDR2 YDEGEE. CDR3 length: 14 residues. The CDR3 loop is CASSLFTDQETQYF. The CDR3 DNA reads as TGTGCCAGCAGCTTGTTTACAGACCAAGAGACCCAGTACTTC.

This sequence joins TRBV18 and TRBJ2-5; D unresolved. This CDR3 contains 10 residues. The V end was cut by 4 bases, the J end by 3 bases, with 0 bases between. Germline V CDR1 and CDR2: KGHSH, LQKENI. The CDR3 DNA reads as TGTGCCAGCTCACAAGAGACCCAGTACTTC. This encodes CASSQETQYF.

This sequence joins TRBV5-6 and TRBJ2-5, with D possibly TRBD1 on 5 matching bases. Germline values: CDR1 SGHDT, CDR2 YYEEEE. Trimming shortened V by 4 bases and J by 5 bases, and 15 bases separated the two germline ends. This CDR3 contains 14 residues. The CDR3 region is CASSGAGDEETQYF. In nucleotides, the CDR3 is TGTGCCAGCAGCGGGGCAGGTGACGAGGAGACCCAGTACTTC.

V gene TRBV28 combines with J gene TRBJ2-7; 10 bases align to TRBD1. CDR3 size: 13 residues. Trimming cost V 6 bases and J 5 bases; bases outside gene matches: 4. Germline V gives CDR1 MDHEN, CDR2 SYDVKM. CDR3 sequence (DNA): TGTGCCAGCAGCGAGACAGGGGGCCACGAGCAGTACTTC. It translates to CASSETGGHEQYF.